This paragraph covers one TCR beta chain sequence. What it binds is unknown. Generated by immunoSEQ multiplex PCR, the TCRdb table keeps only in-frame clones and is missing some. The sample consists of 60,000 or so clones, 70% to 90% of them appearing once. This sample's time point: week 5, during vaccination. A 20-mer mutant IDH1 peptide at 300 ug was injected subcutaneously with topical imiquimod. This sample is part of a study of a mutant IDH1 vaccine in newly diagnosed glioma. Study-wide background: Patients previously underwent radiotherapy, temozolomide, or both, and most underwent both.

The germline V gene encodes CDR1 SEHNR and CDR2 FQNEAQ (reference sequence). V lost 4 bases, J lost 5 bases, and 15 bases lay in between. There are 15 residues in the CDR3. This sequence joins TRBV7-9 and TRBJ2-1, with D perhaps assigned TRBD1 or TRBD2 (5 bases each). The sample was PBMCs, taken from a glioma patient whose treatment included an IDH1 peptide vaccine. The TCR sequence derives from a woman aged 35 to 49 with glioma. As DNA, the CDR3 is TGTGCCAGCAGCTCCGTCGGGACCCTGAACAATGAGCAGTTCTTC. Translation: CASSSVGTLNNEQFF.